This section outlines one T cell receptor (beta chain) sequence together with its context. What antigen it recognizes has not been identified. There are no base qualities to consult, and no much larger clone falls within one base. The data derive from a study of T cells in localized non-small cell lung cancer (TCRdb year 2020). Turning to the overall study: T cell repertoires of 236 early-stage NSCLC patients were analyzed, with tumors being compared against uninvolved tumor-adjacent lungs. A mean age of around 69 years was recorded for the NSCLC patients, of whom 120 to 150 were male and over 100 were female. The cohort was made up of fewer than 250 treatment-naive NSCLC patients whose localized lung tumors had been resected.

At diagnosis, peripheral blood, uninvolved tumor-adjacent lung and tumor were collected and stored as a combination of fresh-frozen and FFPE material. For TCR repertoire profiling, the blood samples were analyzed as peripheral blood mononuclear cells. The immunoSEQ Assay was used to sequence TCR beta CDR3 regions from DNA. Per the authors' processing: T cell density was computed as TCR beta template counts normalized to usable DNA estimated by amplifying housekeeping genes. Richness was estimated with the preseqR package, extrapolating to 400,000 templates for PBMC samples and 120,000 templates for tissue samples. Clonality was defined by subtracting Pielou's evenness from one. Tissue-enriched TCRs were identified through differential abundance testing performed on productive amino-acid clonotypes, with a minimum total count of 5 and an alpha of 0.1. The Jaccard Index and the Morisita Overlap Index were used to measure repertoire overlap between compartments. TCR beta CDR3s were clustered by GLIPH together with public tetramer-defined viral CDR3s, and at least three viral sequences plus V-gene enrichment were required for viral motifs. The immuneACCESS repertoire file appears here via TCRdb, limited to in-frame rearrangements. These files lack a portion of the clones; in checked studies, under half of the deficit traces to unresolved V genes, and the cause of the others is not known. V and J calls and clone size are given by that table; D and trimming were obtained from the DNA. The sample table contains about 74,000 clones; only one count was recorded for approximately 84% of them. The top ten clonotypes cover approximately 1.2% of the sample.

The germline V and J ends show losses of 2 bases and 4 bases respectively, and no gene match explains 6 bases of the junction. For CDR1 and CDR2, the germline V gene lists KGHSH and LQKENI. The CDR3 spans 15 residues, from the cysteine through the phenylalanine. The entry retains the CDR3 DNA only, 45 bases that are in frame from base 1. On the study overall, not on this receptor specifically: Of the top 100 tumor clones, a median of roughly 57 were detected in paired uninvolved adjacent lung; some 28 were also among that lung's top 100. Because multi-region sequencing of the tumors was not done, intratumor heterogeneity could not be ruled out. Higher T cell density in blood was associated with longer overall survival, whereas higher clonality in adjacent lung was associated with shorter survival. Uninvolved tumor-adjacent lung showed the highest T cell clonality, higher than tumor, which suggests more focused antigenic responses in the uninvolved tumor-adjacent lung. Because of the exploratory design, TCR variables were selected using unadjusted p-values without false-discovery rate correction.

The sequence links TRBV18 to TRBJ1-2; 8 bases in the middle match TRBD1. The sequence derives from an older female donor with stage I lung adenocarcinoma. Sequencing used peripheral blood, obtained before any cancer treatment. The DNA sequence is given as TGTGCCAGCTCACCAAACTATGACAGGGGCTATGGCTACACCTTC. It codes for CASSPNYDRGYGYTF.